Below are 3 T cell receptor beta chains sequenced from a single sample in a study of blood T cell repertoires in COVID-19. Assay used: immunoSEQ multiplex PCR; TCRdb lists only in-frame clones, some missing. This table has 90,000 to 100,000 clones, around 90% appearing once. Sequencing was performed on peripheral blood. These receptors originate from a man aged 65 to 79 with acute or convalescent COVID-19.

This clone has more than one count but fewer than ten. The CDR3 nucleotides read TGTGCCAGCAGGGCGAGCTGGAGCTCCTACAATGAGCAGTTCTTC. It specifies CASRASWSSYNEQFF. The chain joins TRBV14 to TRBJ2-1; no definite D call. Germline CDR1 reads SGHDN; CDR2 reads FVKESK. V lost 6 bases and J lost 0, with 12 bases in between. The CDR3 covers 15 residues.

The V gene is TRBV5-6, the J gene TRBJ1-1; the D gene is possibly TRBD1 (5 bases). This CDR3 comprises 16 residues. Per germline, CDR1 SGHDT and CDR2 YYEEEE. Trimming took 2 bases from V and 5 from J, leaving 19 bases between them. CDR3 sequence: CASSFRGRGWGTEAFF. DNA of the CDR3: TGTGCCAGCAGCTTTCGCGGGAGGGGCTGGGGGACTGAAGCTTTCTTT.

V gene TRBV28 combines with J gene TRBJ1-5; 8 bases fit TRBD1. The length of the CDR3 is 14 residues. Losses at the gene ends were 8 bases for V and 5 bases for J; bases not matched to a gene: 8. Germline V gene data show CDR1 as MDHEN and CDR2 as SYDVKM. The DNA of the CDR3 is TGTGCCAGCCGTCCCCAGGGGGCAGATCAGCCCCAGCATTTT. Its translation: CASRPQGADQPQHF. Full variable domain (outside the CDR3, taken from reference TRBV28 and TRBJ1-5): DVKVTQSSRYLVKRTGEKVFLECVQDMDHENMFWYRQDPGLGLRLIYFSYDVKMKEKGDIPEGYSVSREKKERFSLILESASTNQTSMYLCASRPQGADQPQHFGDGTRLSIL.